The TCR beta chain under discussion was sequenced for a study of OX40 agonist ivuxolimab in advanced cancers. About the study: Ivuxolimab, an antibody that agonizes OX40 (CD134), was administered to the patients.

Sampling of blood occurred at baseline, cycle 4 day 1, and cycle 7 day 1. Profiled with immunoSEQ multiplex PCR; TCRdb holds only in-frame clones, not every one. The repertoire holds roughly 66,000 clones, with roughly nine tenths as singletons. General study findings and limits: CD8+ T cells were the subset that, on average, had more expanded clones than CD4+. At 0.1 to 3.0 mg/kg and by week 6, CD4+ and CD8+ T cells in the blood had expanded clonally.

V shed 5 bases and J shed 4 bases, with 17 bases lying between them. From germline, CDR1 is LGHNA and CDR2 YSLEER. This CDR3 has 15 amino acids. A remark on this clone: Antigen specificity is unknown.

The V and J genes are TRBV4-3 and TRBJ2-5; the D gene is possibly TRBD2 (6 bases). This clonotype was sampled from an adult with an advanced solid tumor such as melanoma, head and neck, liver or kidney cancer. The sequencing used CD4+ or CD8+ T cells sorted from blood, collected in a trial of the OX40 agonist ivuxolimab. For the CDR3, the DNA is TGCGCCAGCAGCTATCTGGGGCTGGAGGGAGAGACCCAGTACTTC. It translates to CASSYLGLEGETQYF.